The clone carrying this TCR beta chain is judged medium-sized. V lost 8 bases and J lost 1; bases outside the gene matches: 4. The CDR3 contains 13 residues. Germline lookup yields CDR1 SQVTM and CDR2 ANQGSEA. This specimen belongs to a study of spatial heterogeneity in lung cancer. Specified time point: sample taken at primary tumor resection. Material for sequencing was whole RNA from tumor, nontumor lung or frozen PBMC, left unsorted. Using its own MiXCR run on the 5' RACE reads, TCRdb lists one record per CDR3 protein. Here the sample spans under 2,000 distinct CDR3 sequences, 5.3% being singletons.

J is TRBJ2-3 and V is TRBV29-1; 9 bases align to TRBD1. The sequenced sample was normal lung tissue next to the tumor, obtained at surgery. The receptor was derived from a female donor with early-stage non-small cell lung cancer. The CDR3 DNA sequence: TGCAGCATCCGGGACAGGGGCACAGATACGCAGTATTTT. Protein: CSIRDRGTDTQYF.